These 31 T cell receptor beta chains were all obtained from the same sample, sequenced in a study of spatial heterogeneity in lung cancer. TCRdb used MiXCR to reprocess the 5' RACE reads, holding one entry per CDR3 protein. The profile shows fewer than 3,000 distinct CDR3 sequences, roughly 27% of them singletons. Time point given: blood at routine non-recurrence follow-up after resection. The input for sequencing was PBMCs, taken at follow-up. These TCRs come from a male donor with early-stage non-small cell lung cancer.

This clonotype came up a few times. This beta chain is a stray sequence in a library constructed for alpha chains; its clone size is not meaningful. This chain joins TRBV28 and TRBJ2-7; the match to TRBD1 covers 7 bases. CDR3 length: 14 residues. J lost 5 bases, V lost 5 bases, and 9 bases had no gene match. Germline V gene lookup returns CDR1 MDHEN and CDR2 SYDVKM. The CDR3 DNA follows: TGTGCCAGCAGTACCTACAGGGGTTCCGACGAGCAGTACTTC. Translating it yields CASSTYRGSDEQYF.

Worth noting for this clonotype: The library was built for alpha chains, so this beta chain is an off-target read and its size means little. The chain carries TRBV20-1 and TRBJ2-2; a possible D gene is TRBD2 (6 bases). CDR3 size: 15 residues. CDR1 and CDR2 (germline): DFQATT, SNEGSKA (reference sequence). Trimming took 2 bases from V and 2 from J, leaving 12 bases between them. The CDR3 here is CSARWGTLNTGELFF. CDR3 DNA: TGCAGTGCTAGATGGGGGACTCTAAACACCGGGGAGCTGTTTTTT.

A remark on this clonotype: The library was prepared for alpha chains; this beta chain is a stray read, so its frequency means little. CDR3 nucleotide sequence: TGTGCCAGCAGTTTACGGACCGTCGTCTCCTACGAGCAGTACTTC. This codes for CASSLRTVVSYEQYF. The V call is TRBV27, the J call TRBJ2-7; unclear D gene. There are 15 residues in the CDR3. Trimming cost V 2 bases and J 0 bases, with 11 bases left between them. The germline gives CDR1 MNHEY, CDR2 SMNVEV (reference sequence).

Points on this clonotype: With the library built for alpha chains, this beta chain is off target and its frequency is not meaningful. This chain uses TRBV10-3 with TRBJ2-7, with D possibly matching TRBD1 (5 bases). There are 13 residues in the CDR3. Germline V CDR1 and CDR2: ENHRY, SYGVKD. Trimming cost V 4 bases and J 6 bases, with 13 bases left between them. The CDR3 is CAISVDSAAEQYF. The CDR3 DNA follows: TGTGCCATCAGTGTAGACAGTGCGGCCGAGCAGTACTTC.

This clonotype was observed a few times. For a library built for alpha chains, this beta chain is a stray read; little rests on its size. This chain uses TRBV28 with TRBJ2-6; TRBD1 agrees at 7 bases. V was clipped by 3 bases and J by 1 base; unmatched bases: 9. This CDR3 contains 18 residues. Germline CDR1 MDHEN, CDR2 SYDVKM. CDR3 nucleotides: TGTGCCAGCAGTTTGGTGGCAGGGGGTCTTTCTGGGGCCAACGTCCTGACTTTC. Protein: CASSLVAGGLSGANVLTF.

This clonotype was counted a few times. Because the library targeted alpha chains, this beta chain is an off-target read whose size means little. CDR3 sequence reads: CASSLWRDEQFF. As DNA, the CDR3 is TGTGCCAGCAGCTTATGGCGGGATGAGCAGTTCTTC. V and J are TRBV7-8 and TRBJ2-1; D might be TRBD2 (5 bases). The CDR3 consists of 12 residues. Trimming stripped 2 bases from V and 8 bases from J, with 7 bases between. Per germline, CDR1 SGHVS and CDR2 FQNEAQ.

This clonotype was counted between two and nine times. This beta chain is a stray sequence in a library constructed for alpha chains; its clone size is not meaningful. The chain carries TRBV28 and TRBJ2-7; D possibly corresponds to TRBD1 (6 bases). The CDR3 consists of 15 residues. Between the trimmed V and J ends, which lost 5 bases and 5 bases, there was a span of 19 bases. Germline lookup yields CDR1 MDHEN and CDR2 SYDVKM. CDR3 loop: CASSPRVRGINEQYF. Written as DNA, the CDR3 is TGTGCCAGCAGTCCTCGGGTCAGGGGTATAAACGAGCAGTACTTC.

This clonotype was counted between two and nine times. Since the library was made to target alpha chains, this beta chain is a stray read and its abundance is not meaningful. The chain couples TRBV20-1 to TRBJ2-1, with no clear D. This CDR3 contains 12 residues. Trimming took off 6 bases at V and 4 bases at J, with 10 bases between the two ends. Germline V gene lookup returns CDR1 DFQATT and CDR2 SNEGSKA (reference sequence). CDR3 sequence (DNA): TGCAGTGCGCCGGACGGATACAATGAGCAGTTCTTC. Amino acids: CSAPDGYNEQFF.

To note about this clonotype: This beta chain represents an off-target read in a library built for alpha chains; its size is of limited meaning. V usage is TRBV5-6 and J usage is TRBJ2-1, with 10 bases matching TRBD2. J lost 8 bases, V lost 3 bases, and 5 bases had no gene match. CDR3 length equals 14 residues. CDR1 is SGHDT, CDR2 YYEEEE, per germline. Written as DNA, the CDR3 is TGTGCCAGCAGCTCAGCGGGAGGGACGTATGAGCAGTTCTTC. It translates to CASSSAGGTYEQFF.

By share, this clonotype counts as medium-sized. Since the library was made to target alpha chains, this beta chain is a stray read and its abundance is not meaningful. V and J are TRBV2 and TRBJ2-1, with a tentative D call TRBD2 (6 bases). There are 15 residues in the CDR3. The V gene's germline CDR1 is SNHLY and CDR2 FYNNEI. V was pared by 5 bases and J by 7 bases, with 18 bases between. The CDR3 region has the DNA TGTGCCAGCAGTCTGGAAGGGCAGGGAGGTAATGAGCAGTTCTTC. Translation: CASSLEGQGGNEQFF.

With regard to this clonotype: A library prepared for alpha chains yielded this beta chain as an off-target read; its size is of little meaning. The chain links TRBV7-2 to TRBJ2-1; D gene ambiguous. V lost 2 bases and J lost 0, with 2 bases in between. The CDR3 has 13 residues. Looked up from germline, CDR1 is SGHTA and CDR2 is FQGNSA. Here the CDR3 reads CASSLSSYNEQFF. In nucleotides, the CDR3 is TGTGCCAGCAGCTTAAGCTCCTACAATGAGCAGTTCTTC.

On this clonotype: With the library built for alpha chains, this beta chain is off target and its frequency is not meaningful. The chain joins TRBV4-1 to TRBJ2-2; TRBD2 matches 14 bases. V shed 1 base, J shed 4 bases, and the junction held 5 bases outside the gene matches. The germline V gene has CDR1 MGHRA and CDR2 YSYEKL. CDR3 length: 18 amino acids. The DNA of the CDR3 is TGCGCCAGCAGCCAAGGGGGACTAGCGGGAGTCGGCACCGGGGAGCTGTTTTTT. This encodes CASSQGGLAGVGTGELFF.

This clonotype has only one observation. This beta chain is an off-target read within a library intended for alpha chains, so its frequency means little. CDR3 region: CSARTGHGGNYEQYF. The CDR3, as DNA: TGCAGCGCTCGCACCGGCCACGGAGGCAACTACGAGCAGTACTTC. This sequence joins TRBV29-1 and TRBJ2-7, with D maybe TRBD2 (5 bases). Germline CDR1 reads SQVTM; CDR2 reads ANQGSEA. The CDR3 is 15 residues long. Between the trimmed V and J ends, which lost 7 bases and 3 bases, there was a span of 22 bases.

Worth noting for this clonotype: This beta chain is a stray read from a library made for alpha chains; its abundance is not meaningful. The V call is TRBV6-1, the J call TRBJ2-7; TRBD1 aligns across 8 bases. The junction had 12 bases not matched to a gene; V was cut back by 6 bases and J by 2 bases. The CDR3 extends over 16 amino acids. Germline V gene lookup returns CDR1 MNHNS and CDR2 SASEGT. CDR3 amino acids: CASRERRGRGAYEQYF. Written as DNA, the CDR3 is TGTGCCAGCAGAGAACGCAGGGGGCGCGGGGCCTACGAGCAGTACTTC.

For this clonotype: This beta chain came through as a stray read in a library set up for alpha chains, and its size says little. The rearrangement joins TRBV20-1 to TRBJ2-5; tentative D call: TRBD2 (5 bases). The CDR3 runs to 14 residues. Trimming left V 6 bases short and J 3 bases short, with 17 bases between. Germline assignment: CDR1 DFQATT and CDR2 SNEGSKA (reference sequence). The CDR3 loop is CSAQLASWKETQYF. In nucleotides, the CDR3 is TGCAGTGCCCAGCTGGCTAGCTGGAAAGAGACCCAGTACTTC.

In the case of this clonotype: Little can be read into the size of this beta chain, an off-target read in a library designed for alpha chains. This chain connects TRBV5-1 to TRBJ2-2, with D tentatively TRBD2 (6 bases). Trimming removed 0 bases at V and 4 bases at J, with 13 bases between. Per germline, CDR1 SGHRS and CDR2 YFSETQ. This CDR3 comprises 16 residues. CDR3 DNA: TGCGCCAGCAGCTTGGTGACGGGAGCGGGCACCGGGGAGCTGTTTTTT. Its translation is CASSLVTGAGTGELFF.

Worth noting for this clonotype: Within a library made for alpha chains, this beta chain is off target, and its count is uninformative. The chain links TRBV7-6 to TRBJ2-2, with TRBD2 matching 8 bases. V lost 5 bases, J lost 0 bases, and 8 bases stayed unmatched. CDR3 length: 17 residues. Germline CDR1 and CDR2: SGHVS and FNYEAQ. The CDR3 DNA follows: TGTGCCAGCAGCCCGCCCCTAGCGGGCGCGAACACCGGGGAGCTGTTTTTT. It codes for CASSPPLAGANTGELFF.

This clonotype counts as medium-sized. This beta chain is an off-target read within a library intended for alpha chains, so its frequency means little. The chain joins TRBV19 to TRBJ2-1, with D unresolved. V was pared by 3 bases and J by 15 bases, with 12 bases between. The CDR3 runs 11 residues. Germline V lookup: CDR1 LNHDA, CDR2 SQIVND (reference sequence). The CDR3 protein is CASSIVGLRFF. In DNA, the CDR3 is TGTGCCAGTAGTATTGTGGGCTTGCGGTTCTTC.

Remarks on this clonotype: This beta chain lies outside the target of a library built for alpha chains; its clone size means little. The chain employs TRBV28 and TRBJ2-3, with D hard to call. Germline CDR1 reads MDHEN; CDR2 reads SYDVKM. Trimming pared 2 bases from V and 4 bases from J, leaving 13 bases between. This CDR3 has 15 amino acids. CDR3 nucleotides: TGTGCCAGCAGTTTAGGACGCCGTGAGGCAGATACGCAGTATTTT. Translating it yields CASSLGRREADTQYF.

This clonotype is classed as medium-sized. A library prepared for alpha chains yielded this beta chain as an off-target read; its size is of little meaning. This chain uses TRBV12-3 or TRBV12-4 with TRBJ2-3, with D uncertain. The length of the CDR3 is 14 residues. Trimming cost V 4 bases and J 7 bases, with 15 bases left between them. This CDR3 reads CASSSPLVGYTQYF. The CDR3 bases are TGTGCCAGCAGTTCCCCCCTAGTGGGGTATACGCAGTATTTT.

Only a few counts were recorded for this clonotype. The size of this beta chain means little, since it is a stray read in a library made for alpha chains. The rearrangement uses TRBV5-1 and TRBJ2-5, with a possible D match to TRBD2 (5 bases). The CDR3 loop spans 14 amino acids. The ends were cut back, 4 bases at V and 2 bases at J, with 12 bases in the middle. Per the germline V gene, CDR1 is SGHRS and CDR2 is YFSETQ. CDR3 in amino acids: CASSIRGEQETQYF. CDR3 bases: TGCGCCAGCAGCATCCGTGGGGAGCAAGAGACCCAGTACTTC.

This clonotype was seen only a few times. This beta chain is an off-target read within a library intended for alpha chains, so its frequency means little. This chain connects TRBV20-1 to TRBJ2-7; TRBD2 is a possible D gene (6 bases). Between the trimmed V and J ends, which lost 3 bases and 6 bases, there was a span of 12 bases. Germline V lookup: CDR1 DFQATT, CDR2 SNEGSKA (reference sequence). The CDR3 has 12 residues. This CDR3 is CSASGSTGEQYF. The CDR3 region has the DNA TGCAGTGCTAGCGGGAGTACCGGCGAGCAGTACTTC.

This clonotype occurred a few times. The library was built for alpha chains, so this beta chain is an off-target read and its size means little. The gene calls are TRBV2 and TRBJ2-3, with D possibly matching TRBD2 (5 bases). V dropped 4 bases and J dropped 2 bases, with 7 bases sitting between them. Germline CDR1 SNHLY, CDR2 FYNNEI. CDR3 length: 13 residues. CDR3 DNA: TGTGCCAGCAGTGCCGGGAACACAGATACGCAGTATTTT. Residues: CASSAGNTDTQYF.

This clonotype is large in the sample. This beta chain is an unintended read in a library built for alpha chains; its size means little. V and J are TRBV15 and TRBJ2-3; 7 nucleotides match TRBD2. This CDR3 region has 12 residues. Germline loops: CDR1 LNHNV, CDR2 YYDKDF (reference sequence). V lost 8 bases to trimming and J lost 1 base; unmatched junction nucleotides: 0. The CDR3 region has the DNA TGTGCCACCGGGAGGGGCACAGATACGCAGTATTTT. It specifies CATGRGTDTQYF.

This clonotype is termed medium-sized. This beta chain turned up in a library designed for alpha chains; as an off-target read, its abundance says little. The chain employs TRBV7-9 and TRBJ2-7; 7 nucleotides align to TRBD2. The J segment lost 0 bases and the V segment lost 5 bases, leaving 4 bases of the junction unmatched. Looked up from germline, CDR1 is SEHNR and CDR2 is FQNEAQ (reference sequence). The length of the CDR3 is 14 residues. CDR3 residues: CASSGWTSSYEQYF. Written as DNA, the CDR3 is TGTGCCAGCAGCGGGTGGACTAGCTCCTACGAGCAGTACTTC.

With respect to this clonotype: Since it is a stray read in a library aimed at alpha chains, this beta chain has a size that is not meaningful. V is TRBV18 and J is TRBJ2-1; 10 positions match TRBD2. This CDR3 has 17 residues. The V gene end was trimmed by 2 bases and the J gene end by 2 bases; junction bases not matched to a gene: 6. Germline V CDR1 and CDR2: KGHSH, LQKENI. The CDR3 spells CASSPRLLAGTYNEQFF. In DNA, the CDR3 is TGTGCCAGCTCACCAAGGTTACTAGCGGGAACCTACAATGAGCAGTTCTTC. Combining the CDR3 with reference TRBV18 and TRBJ2-1 gives the whole variable domain NAGVMQNPRHLVRRRGQEARLRCSPMKGHSHVYWYRQLPEEGLKFMVYLQKENIIDESGMPKERFSAEFPKEGPSILRIQQVVRGDSAAYFCASSPRLLAGTYNEQFFGPGTRLTVL.

By its share, this clonotype is medium-sized (0.01 to 0.1%). Being off target in a library aimed at alpha chains, this beta chain has a size of little meaning. This sequence joins TRBV29-1 and TRBJ2-7; 12 bases align to TRBD2. Germline V gene sequence: CDR1 SQVTM, CDR2 ANQGSEA. The J segment lost 2 bases and the V segment lost 6 bases, leaving 5 bases of the junction unmatched. The CDR3 totals 14 residues. The CDR3, as DNA: TGCAGCGTCCGGACTAGCGGGGCAACCTACGAGCAGTACTTC. It yields the protein CSVRTSGATYEQYF.

Regarding this clonotype: Because this beta chain is a stray read in a library intended to capture alpha chains, its abundance should not be given much weight. V gene TRBV12-3 or TRBV12-4 combines with J gene TRBJ2-7; no clear D gene. The CDR3 totals 11 residues. Trimming removed 8 bases from V and 8 bases from J, with 13 bases in between. The CDR3 protein is CASAALEKQYF. CDR3 nucleotide sequence: TGTGCCAGCGCCGCTTTGGAGAAGCAGTACTTC.

This clonotype was observed a few times. Because the library targeted alpha chains, this beta chain is an off-target read whose size means little. This chain connects TRBV5-8 to TRBJ2-7; D unclear. Per germline, CDR1 SGHTS and CDR2 YDEGEE. Trimming left V 1 base short and J 1 base short, with 15 bases between. This CDR3 is 16 amino acids long. The CDR3 sequence: CASSLLWSWGSYEQYF. CDR3 sequence (DNA): TGTGCCAGCAGCTTGCTGTGGTCCTGGGGATCCTACGAGCAGTACTTC.

In the case of this clonotype: This beta chain slipped into a library made for alpha chains as a stray read, so its size is not meaningful. The V gene is TRBV28, the J gene TRBJ2-6, with D perhaps TRBD1 (6 bases). The CDR3 sequence is 15 residues long. Trimming took off 9 bases at V and 0 bases at J, with 12 bases between the two ends. Germline assignment: CDR1 MDHEN and CDR2 SYDVKM. CDR3 region: CASRGGSSGANVLTF. For the CDR3, the DNA is TGTGCCAGTAGAGGGGGATCCTCTGGGGCCAACGTCCTGACTTTC.

This clonotype was seen a few times. A library prepared for alpha chains yielded this beta chain as an off-target read; its size is of little meaning. V is TRBV7-2 and J is TRBJ2-7, with a possible D match to TRBD2 (6 bases). Trimming cost V 3 bases and J 7 bases, with 10 bases left between them. Germline CDR1 is SGHTA and CDR2 is FQGNSA. This CDR3 is built from 12 residues. In DNA form, the CDR3 reads TGTGCCAGCAGCTTCGCGGGACGGGAGCAGTACTTC. It encodes CASSFAGREQYF.